This entry concerns a single T cell receptor beta chain. The sample comes from a study of a mutant IDH1 vaccine in newly diagnosed glioma. Whole-study context: Of treated patients, approximately 60% were men and roughly 38% women, averaging about 40 years.

Profiling relied on immunoSEQ multiplex PCR, and the TCRdb table lists in-frame clones only, not all of them. In the table there are more than 80,000 clones, about 83% of which are singletons. Regarding time point: baseline, week 1 (first vaccination visit). The sample's treatment: pre-vaccination baseline after standard-of-care therapy. The donors had new WHO grade 3 or 4 astrocytomas; these were IDH1-mutant and ATRX-lost. The germline V and J ends were trimmed by 1 base and 2 bases, with 15 bases remaining between them. The germline gives CDR1 MGHRA, CDR2 YSYEKL. This CDR3 is built from 17 residues.

The chain carries TRBV4-1 and TRBJ1-5; D remains ambiguous. This receptor was taken from a woman aged 50 to 60 with glioma. Here the sequenced sample was PBMCs, taken from a glioma patient treated with radiotherapy, temozolomide or both. This CDR3 is CASSQGLAGAGNQPQHF. Here the CDR3 DNA reads TGCGCCAGCAGCCAAGGTTTGGCAGGAGCAGGCAATCAGCCCCAGCATTTT.